One sample yielded the 2 T cell receptor beta chains listed below, sequenced in a study of blood T cells in healthy people across ages. For the second PCR, which ran for 7 to 11 cycles, a sample-barcoded 5' primer and a J-beta primer mix were used. TCRdb re-called the 5' RACE reads with MiXCR, one entry per CDR3 protein. The sample contains 2 million or so distinct CDR3 sequences, about 49% of which appear only once. Sample: blood. Receptors were obtained from a middle-aged woman in good health.

The chain carries TRBV6-7 and TRBJ2-7, with D possibly TRBD2 on 6 matching bases. TRBV6-7 is marked as an open reading frame, function uncertain. The CDR3 covers 17 residues. The V and J ends lost 2 bases and 0 bases respectively, with 17 bases between them. The CDR3 region has the DNA TGTGCCAGCAGTTACACTGATAGGGACTCGAGCTCCTACGAGCAGTACTTC. Encoded protein: CASSYTDRDSSSYEQYF.

V usage is TRBV28 and J usage is TRBJ2-7; 7 nucleotides match TRBD2. CDR1 MDHEN and CDR2 SYDVKM come from the germline V gene. J lost 3 bases, V lost 7 bases, and 9 bases had no gene match. The CDR3 consists of 14 residues. In DNA, the CDR3 is TGTGCCAGCAATCGTTCCCCGGGGGGCTACGAGCAGTACTTC. Its protein is CASNRSPGGYEQYF.